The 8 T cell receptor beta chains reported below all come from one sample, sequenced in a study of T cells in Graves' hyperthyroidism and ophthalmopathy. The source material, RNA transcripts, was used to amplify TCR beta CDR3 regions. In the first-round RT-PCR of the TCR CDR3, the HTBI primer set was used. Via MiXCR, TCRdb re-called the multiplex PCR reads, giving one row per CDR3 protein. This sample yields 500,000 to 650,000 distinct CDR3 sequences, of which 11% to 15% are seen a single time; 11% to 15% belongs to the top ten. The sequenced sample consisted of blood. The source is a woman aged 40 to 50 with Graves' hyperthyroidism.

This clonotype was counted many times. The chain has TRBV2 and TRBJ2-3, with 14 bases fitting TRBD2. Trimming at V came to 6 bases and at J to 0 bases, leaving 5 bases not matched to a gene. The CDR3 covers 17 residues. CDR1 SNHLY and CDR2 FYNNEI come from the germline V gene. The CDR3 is CASRRTSGRTSTDTQYF. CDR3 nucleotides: TGTGCCAGCAGGAGGACTAGCGGGAGGACTAGCACAGATACGCAGTATTTT.

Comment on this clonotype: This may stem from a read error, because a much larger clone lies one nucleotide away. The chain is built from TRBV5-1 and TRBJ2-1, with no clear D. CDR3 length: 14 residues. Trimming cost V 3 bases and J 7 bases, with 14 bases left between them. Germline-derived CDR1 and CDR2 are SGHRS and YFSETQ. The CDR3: CASSSRLMENEQFF. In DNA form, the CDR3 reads TGCGCCAGCAGCTCCCGATTGATGGAGAATGAGCAGTTCTTC. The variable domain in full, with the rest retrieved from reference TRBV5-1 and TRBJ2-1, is KAGVTQTPRYLIKTRGQQVTLSCSPISGHRSVSWYQQTPGQGLQFLFEYFSETQRNKGNFPGRFSGRQFSNSRSEMNVSTLELGDSALYLCASSSRLMENEQFFGPGTRLTVL.

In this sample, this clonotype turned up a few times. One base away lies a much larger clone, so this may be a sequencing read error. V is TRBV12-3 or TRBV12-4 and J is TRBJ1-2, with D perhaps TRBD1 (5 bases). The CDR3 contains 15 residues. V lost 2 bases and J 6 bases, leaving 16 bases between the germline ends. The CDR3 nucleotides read TGTGCCAGCAGTTTAACACGGGGCGGGGTAGATGGCTACACCTTC. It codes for CASSLTRGGVDGYTF.

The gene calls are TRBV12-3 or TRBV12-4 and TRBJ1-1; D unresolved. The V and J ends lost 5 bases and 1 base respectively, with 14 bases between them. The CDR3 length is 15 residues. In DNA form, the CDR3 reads TGTGCCAGCAGTGTCCGTCAGGTAGGGAACACTGAAGCTTTCTTT. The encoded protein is CASSVRQVGNTEAFF.

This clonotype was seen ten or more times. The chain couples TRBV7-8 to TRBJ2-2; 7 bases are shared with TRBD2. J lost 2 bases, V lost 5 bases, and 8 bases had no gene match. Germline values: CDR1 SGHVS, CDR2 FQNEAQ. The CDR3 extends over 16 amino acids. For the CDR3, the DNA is TGTGCCAGCAGCACTAGGGGAGGGATTAACACCGGGGAGCTGTTTTTT. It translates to CASSTRGGINTGELFF.

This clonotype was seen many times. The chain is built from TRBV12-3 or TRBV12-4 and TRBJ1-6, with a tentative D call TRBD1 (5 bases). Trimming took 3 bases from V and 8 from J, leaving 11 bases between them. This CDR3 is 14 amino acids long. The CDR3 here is CASSFQGADSPLHF. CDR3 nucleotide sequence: TGTGCCAGCAGTTTTCAGGGAGCTGATTCACCCCTCCACTTT.

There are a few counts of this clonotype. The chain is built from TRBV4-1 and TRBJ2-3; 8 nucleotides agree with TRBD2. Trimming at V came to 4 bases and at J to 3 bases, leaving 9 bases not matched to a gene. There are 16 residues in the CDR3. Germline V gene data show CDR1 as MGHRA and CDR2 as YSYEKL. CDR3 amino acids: CASSRGGAGATDTQYF. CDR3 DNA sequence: TGCGCCAGCAGCCGCGGGGGAGCGGGAGCGACAGATACGCAGTATTTT.

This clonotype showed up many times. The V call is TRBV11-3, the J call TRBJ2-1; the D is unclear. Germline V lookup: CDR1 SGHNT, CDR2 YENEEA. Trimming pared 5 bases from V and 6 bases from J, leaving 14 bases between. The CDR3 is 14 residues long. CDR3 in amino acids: CASSPRVLFNEQFF. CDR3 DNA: TGTGCCAGCAGCCCACGGGTCCTATTCAATGAGCAGTTCTTC.